This TCR beta chain was observed in a study of control samples from healthy donors and cancer patients. This clone has only a few counts. The repertoire was sequenced with immunoSEQ multiplex PCR; TCRdb's copy has only in-frame clones and lacks some. The sample shows tens of thousands of clones, approximately 91% of them seen only once. Germline CDR1 is SEHNR and CDR2 is FQNEAQ (reference sequence). With 8 bases clipped from V and 2 bases from J, the junction kept 7 bases outside the gene matches. The CDR3 runs to 14 residues. The sample taken for sequencing was PBMCs. The origin of this receptor is a woman between 45 and 60 years old with colorectal cancer. The chain couples TRBV7-9 to TRBJ2-3; 7 bases map to TRBD2. DNA for the CDR3: TGTGCCAGCGGACGAGCGGGGCCCACAGATACGCAGTATTTT. Encoded protein: CASGRAGPTDTQYF.